A selection of T cell receptor beta chains follows, all from one sample in a study of T cells in localized non-small cell lung cancer. Some clones are missing from TCRdb's copy, which holds only in-frame ones; the method was immunoSEQ multiplex PCR. The table has 45,000 to 55,000 clones, roughly 88% seen once; the top ten hold 18%. Sequences were derived from peripheral blood, sampled before any cancer treatment. These TCRs come from a male donor older than 55 with stage III squamous cell lung carcinoma. Each CDR3 is given with its conserved first and last residue. D genes are given only for firm matches. Not all rows give a size; the values are once, few, many and, for expanded clones, a class.

>-|-|TRBJ1-2|TRBV7-2
CASSFQGRGYTF
TGTGCCAGCAGCTTCCAGGGCAGGGGCTACACCTTC
>-|-|TRBJ2-7|TRBV5-1
CASSPDSTLDEQYF
TGCGCCAGCAGCCCTGACAGCACTTTGGACGAGCAGTACTTC
>TRBD2|-|TRBJ2-1|TRBV2
CASRRDYHADNEQFF
TGTGCCAGCAGGCGGGACTATCACGCCGACAATGAGCAGTTCTTC
>TRBD2|-|TRBJ2-1|TRBV5-1
CASSQRTSGANNEQFF
TGCGCCAGCAGCCAGAGGACTAGCGGGGCTAACAATGAGCAGTTCTTC
>TRBD1|-|TRBJ1-2|TRBV28
CASRTTGAKYGYTF
TGTGCCAGCAGGACAACAGGGGCGAAGTATGGCTACACCTTC
>TRBD1|-|TRBJ2-1|TRBV28
CASSLPGQGFDEQFF
TGTGCCAGCAGTTTACCGGGACAGGGGTTCGATGAGCAGTTCTTC
>TRBD2|-|TRBJ2-5|TRBV2
CASRIRTSGQETQYF
TGTGCCAGCAGAATACGGACTAGCGGTCAAGAGACCCAGTACTTC
>-|-|TRBJ1-5|TRBV7-2
CASSLTGADQPQHF
TGTGCCAGCAGCTTAACCGGAGCGGATCAGCCCCAGCATTTT
>TRBD1|-|TRBJ2-1|TRBV9
CASSVETGYNEQFF
TGTGCCAGCAGCGTTGAGACAGGGTACAATGAGCAGTTCTTC
>-|-|TRBJ2-2|TRBV27
CASSFIGNGELFF
TGTGCCAGCAGTTTCATAGGGAACGGGGAGCTGTTTTTT
>TRBD2|few|TRBJ2-3|TRBV6-6
CASSYGGLAGTDTQYF
TGTGCCAGCAGTTACGGGGGACTAGCGGGGACAGATACGCAGTATTTT
>-|-|TRBJ2-2|TRBV15
CATSSETGSHTGELFF
TGTGCCACCAGCAGTGAAACAGGGTCCCACACCGGGGAGCTGTTTTTT
>-|-|TRBJ2-1|TRBV23-1
CASSQFGTFEQFF
TGCGCCAGCAGTCAATTTGGCACGTTTGAGCAGTTCTTC
>-|-|TRBJ2-7|TRBV27
CASSSTYEQYF
TGTGCCAGCAGTTCTACCTACGAGCAGTACTTC
>TRBD1|-|TRBJ2-3|TRBV4-1
CASSPTGGVGTDTQYF
TGCGCCAGCAGCCCGACAGGGGGCGTCGGCACAGATACGCAGTATTTT
>TRBD1|-|TRBJ1-3|TRBV10-3
CAISESTPGGGNTIYF
TGTGCCATCAGTGAGTCGACCCCAGGGGGCGGAAACACCATATATTTT
>-|-|TRBJ1-1|TRBV29-1
CSVEGMNTEAFF
TGCAGCGTTGAAGGGATGAACACTGAAGCTTTCTTT
>-|-|TRBJ1-1|TRBV19
CASSSTGFEAFF
TGTGCCAGTAGTTCTACAGGGTTTGAAGCTTTCTTT
>-|-|TRBJ1-2|TRBV28
CASKEEVEGYTF
TGTGCCAGCAAGGAGGAAGTGGAGGGCTACACCTTC
>TRBD1|-|TRBJ1-2|TRBV5-4
CASSIQGDGYTF
TGTGCCAGCAGCATACAGGGGGATGGCTACACCTTC
>-|-|TRBJ2-7|TRBV7-9
CASTPDGSSYEQYF
TGTGCCAGCACCCCGGACGGGAGCTCCTACGAGCAGTACTTC
>-|-|TRBJ1-4|TRBV5-1
CASSLSGSTNEKLFF
TGCGCCAGCAGCTTGTCAGGTTCCACTAATGAAAAACTGTTTTTT
>-|once|TRBJ2-5|TRBV4-2
CASSQDVQETQYF
TGTGCCAGCAGCCAAGATGTCCAAGAGACCCAGTACTTC
>TRBD1|-|TRBJ1-4|TRBV5-6
CASSGNEGAFNEKLFF
TGTGCCAGCAGCGGTAATGAGGGGGCTTTCAACGAAAAACTGTTTTTT
>-|-|TRBJ1-4|TRBV11-2
CASSLQPRPESSNEKLFF
TGTGCCAGCAGCTTGCAGCCCCGACCCGAAAGCTCTAATGAAAAACTGTTTTTT
>-|once|TRBJ2-3|TRBV2
CARGIGADTQYF
TGTGCCAGAGGAATAGGGGCAGATACGCAGTATTTT
>TRBD2|-|TRBJ2-1|TRBV19
CASKGIAGGYNEQFF
TGTGCCAGTAAGGGGATAGCGGGAGGCTACAATGAGCAGTTCTTC
>TRBD1|once|TRBJ1-3|TRBV11-2
CASSVGTGAVSGNTIYF
TGTGCCAGCAGCGTCGGGACAGGCGCTGTCTCTGGAAACACCATATATTTT
>TRBD2|-|TRBJ2-3|TRBV5-1
CASSAGTSGPTDTQYF
TGCGCCAGCAGCGCAGGGACTAGCGGGCCCACAGATACGCAGTATTTT
>-|-|TRBJ2-1|TRBV5-1
CASSTTRSSYNEQFF
TGCGCCAGCAGCACCACTAGGAGCTCCTACAATGAGCAGTTCTTC
>-|-|TRBJ1-5|TRBV15
CATSRDRDASSAQHF
TGTGCCACCAGCAGAGACCGGGACGCATCTTCAGCCCAGCATTTT
>-|-|TRBJ1-1|TRBV2
CASSFLTRNTEAFF
TGTGCCAGCAGTTTTTTGACACGCAACACTGAAGCTTTCTTT
>-|few|TRBJ2-7|TRBV28
CASSRGPVGYF
TGTGCCAGCAGCCGCGGGCCGGTGGGGTACTTC
>TRBD2|few|TRBJ2-7|TRBV18
CASSPGGGARGEQYF
TGTGCCAGCTCACCGGGCGGGGGGGCGAGGGGCGAGCAGTACTTC
>-|-|TRBJ2-7|TRBV19
CASSLRLLDHEQYF
TGTGCCAGTAGTCTCCGGCTACTCGACCACGAGCAGTACTTC
>-|-|TRBJ2-3|TRBV11-3
CASSLDDSTDTQYF
TGTGCCAGCAGCTTAGACGACAGTACAGATACGCAGTATTTT
>TRBD1|-|TRBJ1-1|TRBV29-1
CSAFWTGAEAFF
TGCAGCGCCTTTTGGACAGGGGCTGAAGCTTTCTTT
>-|-|TRBJ2-2|TRBV27
CASSPGHTANTGELFF
TGTGCCAGCAGTCCCGGTCACACCGCGAACACCGGGGAGCTGTTTTTT
>TRBD2|-|TRBJ2-7|TRBV9
CASSPTLAEMNEQYF
TGTGCCAGCAGCCCCACCCTAGCGGAAATGAACGAGCAGTACTTC
>TRBD1|-|TRBJ1-2|TRBV9
CASSPRDRVMNYGYTF
TGTGCCAGCAGCCCAAGGGACAGGGTTATGAACTATGGCTACACCTTC